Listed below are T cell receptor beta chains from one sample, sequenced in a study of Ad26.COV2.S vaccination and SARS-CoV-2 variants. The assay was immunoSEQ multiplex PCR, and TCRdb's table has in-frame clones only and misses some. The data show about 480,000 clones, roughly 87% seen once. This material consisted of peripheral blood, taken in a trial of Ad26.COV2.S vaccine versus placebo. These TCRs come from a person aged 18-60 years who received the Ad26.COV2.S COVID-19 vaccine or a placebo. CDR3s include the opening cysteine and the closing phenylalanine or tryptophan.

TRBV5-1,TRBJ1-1,CASSLEAANTEAFF
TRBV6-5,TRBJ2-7,CASSFPTLGGRNEQYF
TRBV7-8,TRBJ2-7,CASSSREASSYEQYF
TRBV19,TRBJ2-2,CASSTGTYTGELFF
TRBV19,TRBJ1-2,CASSFGGRGVGYTF
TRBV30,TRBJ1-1,CAWRPARDRGRKAFF
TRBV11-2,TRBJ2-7,CASSSTSSYEQYF
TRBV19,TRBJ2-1,CASSRSGRANEQFF
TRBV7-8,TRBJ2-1,CASSFLVSGGSYNEQFF
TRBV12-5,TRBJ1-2,CASGPGQGNYGYTF
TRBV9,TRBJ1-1,CASGRTTNTEAFF
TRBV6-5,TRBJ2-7,CASSPTSGSSYEQYF
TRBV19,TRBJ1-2,CASSIWGTDGYTF
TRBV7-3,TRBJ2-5,CASSLQAQAARETQYF
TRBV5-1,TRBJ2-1,CASSLAGVHEQFF
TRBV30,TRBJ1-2,CAWSAVSGRGSYGYTF
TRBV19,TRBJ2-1,CASSMGGRDYNEQFF
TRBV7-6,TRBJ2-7,CASSLSSGADREQYF
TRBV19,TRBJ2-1,CASSRRSRRYNEQFF
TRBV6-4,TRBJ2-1,CASSRTSFNEQFF
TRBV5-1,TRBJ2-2,CASSPMNTGELFF
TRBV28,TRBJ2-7,CATAGVGFSYEQYF
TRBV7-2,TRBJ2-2,CASSLGAVGSTGELFF
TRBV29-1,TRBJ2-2,CSGGEGELFF
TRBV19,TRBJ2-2,CASTGGEVTGELFF
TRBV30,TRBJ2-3,CAWSVGLAGPLPDTQYF
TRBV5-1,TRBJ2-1,CASSSTTGIGYNEQFF
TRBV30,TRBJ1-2,CAWSVEREAFGYTF
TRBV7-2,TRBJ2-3,CASSPYGGSTDTQYF
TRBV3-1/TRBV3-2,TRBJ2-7,CASSLPWDRVCEQYF